The following is a T cell receptor beta chain sequence with its context. Every one of the patients relapsed after autologous stem cell transplantation (brentuximab vedotin exposure was variable). Using immunoSEQ multiplex PCR, the repertoire was profiled, and TCRdb retains in-frame clones only, with some absent. This sample has roughly 70,000 clones, with 71% found just once. This specimen comes from a study of PD-1 blockade in classical Hodgkin lymphoma. Study-level background: Patients had nivolumab dosed at 3 mg/kg, delivered intravenously every 2 weeks.

V was cut by 4 bases and J by 0 bases, with 6 bases left in between. Looked up from germline, CDR1 is SGHVS and CDR2 is FQNEAQ. There are 13 residues in the CDR3. This TCR derives from a human donor with classical Hodgkin lymphoma. The J gene is TRBJ1-1, the V gene TRBV7-8; D remains ambiguous. The sample consisted of peripheral blood mononuclear cells (PBMCs), taken before the second cycle of nivolumab. CDR3 residues: CASSSTVNTEAFF. The CDR3 coding sequence is TGTGCCAGCAGCTCAACGGTGAACACTGAAGCTTTCTTT. Filled out from reference TRBV7-8 and TRBJ1-1, the complete variable domain reads GAGVSQSPRYKVAKRGQDVALRCDPISGHVSLFWYQQALGQGPEFLTYFQNEAQLDKSGLPSDRFFAERPEGSVSTLKIQRTQQEDSAVYLCASSSTVNTEAFFGQGTRLTVV.